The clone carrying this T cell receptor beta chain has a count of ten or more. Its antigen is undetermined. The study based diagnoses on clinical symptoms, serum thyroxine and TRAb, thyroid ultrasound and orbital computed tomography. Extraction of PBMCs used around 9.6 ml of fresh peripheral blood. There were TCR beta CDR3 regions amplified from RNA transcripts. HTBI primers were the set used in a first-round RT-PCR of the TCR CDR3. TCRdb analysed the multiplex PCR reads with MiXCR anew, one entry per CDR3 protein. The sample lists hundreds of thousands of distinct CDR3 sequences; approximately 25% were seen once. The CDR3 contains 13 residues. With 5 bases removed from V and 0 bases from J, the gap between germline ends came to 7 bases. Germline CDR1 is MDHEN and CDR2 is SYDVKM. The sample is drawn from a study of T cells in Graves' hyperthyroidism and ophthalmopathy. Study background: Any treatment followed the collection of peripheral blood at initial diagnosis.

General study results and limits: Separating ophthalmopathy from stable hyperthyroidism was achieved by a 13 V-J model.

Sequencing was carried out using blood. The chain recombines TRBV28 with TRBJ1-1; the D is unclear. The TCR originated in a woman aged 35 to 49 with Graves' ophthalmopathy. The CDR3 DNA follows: TGTGCCAGCAGTCACTGGATGAACACTGAAGCTTTCTTT. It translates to CASSHWMNTEAFF.